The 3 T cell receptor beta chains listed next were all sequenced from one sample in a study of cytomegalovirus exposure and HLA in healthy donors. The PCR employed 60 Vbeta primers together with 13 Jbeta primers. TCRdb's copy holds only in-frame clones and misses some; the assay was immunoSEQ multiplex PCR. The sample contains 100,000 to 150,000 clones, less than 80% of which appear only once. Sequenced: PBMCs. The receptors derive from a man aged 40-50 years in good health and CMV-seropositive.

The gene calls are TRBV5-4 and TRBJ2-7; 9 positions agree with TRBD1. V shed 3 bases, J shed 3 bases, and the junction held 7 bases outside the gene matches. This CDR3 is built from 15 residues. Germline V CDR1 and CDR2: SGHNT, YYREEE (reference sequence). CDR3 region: CASSSPGQGLYEQYF. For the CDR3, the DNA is TGTGCCAGCAGCTCACCGGGACAGGGCCTCTACGAGCAGTACTTC.

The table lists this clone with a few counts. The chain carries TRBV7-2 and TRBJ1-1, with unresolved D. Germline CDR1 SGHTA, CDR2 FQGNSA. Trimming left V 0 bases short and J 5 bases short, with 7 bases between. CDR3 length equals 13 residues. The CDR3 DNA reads TGTGCCAGCAGCTTAGCGCCTGCGACTGAAGCTTTCTTT. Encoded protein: CASSLAPATEAFF. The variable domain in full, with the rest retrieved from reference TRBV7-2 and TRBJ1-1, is GAGVSQSPSNKVTEKGKDVELRCDPISGHTALYWYRQSLGQGLEFLIYFQGNSAPDKSGLPSDRFSAERTGGSVSTLTIQRTQQEDSAVYLCASSLAPATEAFFGQGTRLTVV.

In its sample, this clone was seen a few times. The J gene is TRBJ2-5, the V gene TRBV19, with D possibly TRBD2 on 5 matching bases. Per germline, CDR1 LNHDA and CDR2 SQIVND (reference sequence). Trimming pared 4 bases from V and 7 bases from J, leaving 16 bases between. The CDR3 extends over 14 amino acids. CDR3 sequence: CASSRGAMDGTQYF. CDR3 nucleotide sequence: TGTGCCAGTAGTAGGGGAGCCATGGATGGGACCCAGTACTTC.